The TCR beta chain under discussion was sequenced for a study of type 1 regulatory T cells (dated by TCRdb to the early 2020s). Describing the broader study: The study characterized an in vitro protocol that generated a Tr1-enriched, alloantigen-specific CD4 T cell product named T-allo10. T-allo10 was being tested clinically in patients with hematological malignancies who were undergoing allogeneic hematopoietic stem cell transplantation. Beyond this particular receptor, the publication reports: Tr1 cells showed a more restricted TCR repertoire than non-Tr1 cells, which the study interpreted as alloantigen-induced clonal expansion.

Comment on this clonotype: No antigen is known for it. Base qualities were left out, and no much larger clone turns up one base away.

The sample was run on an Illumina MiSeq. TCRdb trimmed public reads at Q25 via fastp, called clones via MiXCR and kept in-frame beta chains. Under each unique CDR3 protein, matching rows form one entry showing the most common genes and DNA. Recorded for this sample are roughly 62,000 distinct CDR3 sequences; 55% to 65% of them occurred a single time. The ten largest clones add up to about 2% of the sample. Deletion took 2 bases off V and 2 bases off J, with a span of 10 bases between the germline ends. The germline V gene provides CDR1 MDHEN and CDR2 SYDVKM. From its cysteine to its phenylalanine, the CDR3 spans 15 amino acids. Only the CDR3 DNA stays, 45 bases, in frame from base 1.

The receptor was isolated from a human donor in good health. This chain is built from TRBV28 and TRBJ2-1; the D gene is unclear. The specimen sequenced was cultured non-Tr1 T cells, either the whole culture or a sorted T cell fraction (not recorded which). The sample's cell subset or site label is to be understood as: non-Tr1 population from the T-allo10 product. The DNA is TGTGCCAGCAGTTTAAGGCTAGATCCCTACAATGAGCAGTTCTTC. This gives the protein CASSLRLDPYNEQFF.